This T cell receptor beta chain is from a study of blood T cell repertoires in COVID-19. The germline gives CDR1 SGHNT, CDR2 YENEEA. Trimming pared 5 bases from V and 1 base from J, leaving 7 bases between. The CDR3 is made up of 13 amino acids. The protocol was immunoSEQ multiplex PCR, while the TCRdb copy is restricted to in-frame clones and leaves out a portion. The sample consists of about 200,000 clones, around 80% of them appearing once. Sequencing input: peripheral blood. The rearrangement joins TRBV11-3 to TRBJ2-3, with a tentative D call TRBD1 (6 bases). The TCR comes from a human donor in a cohort sampled during active COVID-19. The CDR3 here is CASSHRGTDTQYF. DNA of the CDR3: TGTGCCAGCAGCCACAGGGGCACAGATACGCAGTATTTT.